These 7 T cell receptor beta chains share one sample of origin, sequenced in a study of blood T cells in healthy people across ages. Sample-barcoded 5' priming and a J-beta primer mix drove a second PCR of about 6 to 12 cycles. TCRdb re-called the 5' RACE reads through MiXCR, storing one row per CDR3 protein. Of about 1.4 million distinct CDR3 sequences detected, approximately 60% appear once; the ten largest clones hold over 5.5%. What was sequenced was blood. These receptors came from a man between 18 and 35 years old in good health.

The V call is TRBV29-1, the J call TRBJ2-5, with 9 nucleotides matching TRBD1. The germline V gene encodes CDR1 SQVTM and CDR2 ANQGSEA. This CDR3 is 14 amino acids long. Losses at the gene ends were 5 bases for V and 5 bases for J; bases not matched to a gene: 9. The CDR3 DNA follows: TGCAGCGTTCCTTCCCGGGACAGGGCGGAGACCCAGTACTTC. As protein: CSVPSRDRAETQYF.

The chain employs TRBV15 and TRBJ2-3; 10 nucleotides agree with TRBD2. CDR1 and CDR2 from the germline V gene are LNHNV and YYDKDF (reference sequence). The CDR3 contains 18 residues. Trimming removed 0 bases from V and 5 bases from J; junction bases left unmatched: 11. CDR3: CATSRDPNPGLARDTQYF. The CDR3 DNA reads TGTGCCACCAGCAGAGACCCTAACCCGGGACTAGCGAGAGATACGCAGTATTTT.

The chain uses TRBV20-1 and TRBJ1-1; 7 bases agree with TRBD1. The CDR3 is made up of 12 amino acids. Trimming took 5 bases from V and 5 from J; bases not matched to a gene: 5. Germline CDR1 reads DFQATT; CDR2 reads SNEGSKA (reference sequence). The CDR3: CSARRGLTEAFF. The CDR3 nucleotides are TGCAGTGCTCGAAGGGGGCTTACTGAAGCTTTCTTT.

This sequence joins TRBV12-3 or TRBV12-4 and TRBJ1-1, with no clear D. Trimming cost V 5 bases and J 6 bases, with 13 bases left between them. The CDR3 runs 13 residues. DNA of the CDR3: TGTGCCAGCAGTGAGGGCGGAGGGTCTGAAGCTTTCTTT. As protein: CASSEGGGSEAFF.

The V gene is TRBV20-1, the J gene TRBJ1-5, with TRBD1 matching over 7 bases. The CDR3 length is 14 residues. J was trimmed by 3 bases and V by 3 bases; bases with no gene match: 5. CDR1 is DFQATT and CDR2 is SNEGSKA in the germline V gene (reference sequence). The CDR3 bases are TGCAGTGCTAGTCAGGGACAGAACAATCAGCCCCAGCATTTT. The encoded protein is CSASQGQNNQPQHF.

The rearrangement joins TRBV7-8 to TRBJ1-1; 8 nucleotides match TRBD1. Trimming took 3 bases from V and 5 from J; bases not matched to a gene: 5. The germline V gene has CDR1 SGHVS and CDR2 FQNEAQ. The CDR3 extends over 14 amino acids. In DNA form, the CDR3 reads TGTGCCAGCAGCTTTAGGACAGGGCGAACTGAAGCTTTCTTT. This codes for CASSFRTGRTEAFF.

The chain carries TRBV20-1 and TRBJ2-3; unclear D gene. CDR3 size: 11 residues. Per the germline V gene, CDR1 is DFQATT and CDR2 is SNEGSKA (reference sequence). Trimming stripped 3 bases from V and 6 bases from J, with 7 bases between. In nucleotides, the CDR3 is TGCAGTGCTAGTACAGCGGATACGCAGTATTTT. Its translation is CSASTADTQYF.